This T cell receptor beta chain comes out of a study of blood T cell repertoires in COVID-19. Looking at the study overall: Specimens from acute and convalescent COVID-19 originated in the United States, Italy and Spain. PBMCs, B-cell-depleted T cells, or T cells provided the cDNA or gDNA that made up the material.

This clone was seen once. The protocol was immunoSEQ multiplex PCR, while the TCRdb copy is restricted to in-frame clones and leaves out a portion. The data hold around 20,000 clones, with 85% observed a single time. The CDR3 consists of 13 residues. Trimming stripped 0 bases from V and 6 bases from J, with 9 bases between. Germline V gene lookup returns CDR1 SGHAT and CDR2 FQNNGV. The TCR sequence derives from an elderly man with acute or convalescent COVID-19. The sequenced sample consisted of peripheral blood. The chain links TRBV11-2 to TRBJ2-7, with a possible D match to TRBD2 (6 bases). The DNA for the CDR3 is TGTGCCAGCAGCTTAGATATGGGGGGCGAGCAGTACTTC. Its translation: CASSLDMGGEQYF. Full variable domain (remainder filled in from reference TRBV11-2 and TRBJ2-7): EAGVAQSPRYKIIEKRQSVAFWCNPISGHATLYWYQQILGQGPKLLIQFQNNGVVDDSQLPKDRFSAERLKGVDSTLKIQPAKLEDSAVYLCASSLDMGGEQYFGPGTRLTVT.